A single sample is the source of the 29 T cell receptor beta chains below, sequenced in a study of vaccination effects on CD4 cells after COVID-19. For these receptors, no antigen is known. Using immunoSEQ multiplex PCR, the repertoire was profiled, and TCRdb retains in-frame clones only, with some absent. Among tens of thousands of clones listed, around three quarters were seen once. Sequencing was preceded by expansion of antigen-specific CD4+ T cells with viral peptide pools in the ViraFEST assay. After roughly 11 days in culture, the CD4+ T cells were isolated. All study participants received two doses of BNT162b2 or mRNA-1273 vaccine. The sample in question was CD4+ T cells from PBMCs cultured with HCoV-229E spike peptides, obtained after COVID-19 vaccination. The source is a human donor who received a COVID-19 vaccine.

The chain is built from TRBV27 and TRBJ2-5; D perhaps matches TRBD1 (5 bases). Germline CDR1 is MNHEY and CDR2 is SMNVEV (reference sequence). This CDR3 region has 15 residues. V was shortened by 0 bases and J by 5 bases, with 13 bases between the two germline ends. CDR3 region: CASSLSSQGHETQYF. The CDR3 bases are TGTGCCAGCAGTTTATCGAGCCAGGGTCACGAGACCCAGTACTTC.

This rearrangement joins TRBV3-1 (or the pseudogene TRBV3-2) to TRBJ2-1; D is ambiguous. The germline CDR1 and CDR2 sequences are LGHDT and YNNKEL (reference sequence). Trimming took off 7 bases at V and 7 bases at J, with 8 bases between the two ends. The CDR3 totals 11 residues. This CDR3 is CASTNRNEQFF. In nucleotides, the CDR3 is TGTGCCAGCACCAACCGGAATGAGCAGTTCTTC.

The V call is TRBV24-1, the J call TRBJ2-1; no reliable D call. Trimming took off 4 bases at V and 0 bases at J, with 18 bases between the two ends. Germline V CDR1 and CDR2: KGHDR, SFDVKD. The CDR3 extends over 18 amino acids. In DNA form, the CDR3 reads TGTGCCACCAGTGACCCCAGTGAAGCCCCTAGCTCCTACAATGAGCAGTTCTTC. Amino acids: CATSDPSEAPSSYNEQFF.

CDR3 sequence reads: CATSEGAGDYGYTF. CDR3 nucleotide sequence: TGTGCCACCAGTGAGGGAGCCGGGGACTATGGCTACACCTTC. This rearrangement joins TRBV24-1 to TRBJ1-2; D remains ambiguous. CDR1 KGHDR and CDR2 SFDVKD come from the germline V gene. Trimming stripped 4 bases from V and 3 bases from J, with 11 bases between. The CDR3 is made up of 14 amino acids.

This chain joins TRBV24-1 and TRBJ2-5; 7 bases fit TRBD1. The CDR3 totals 15 residues. CDR1 KGHDR and CDR2 SFDVKD come from the germline V gene. V was clipped by 4 bases and J by 2 bases; unmatched bases: 6. The CDR3 DNA follows: TGTGCCACCAGTGACACTGGACAGGCTCAAGAGACCCAGTACTTC. It is translated as CATSDTGQAQETQYF.

The chain has TRBV24-1 and TRBJ2-1, with no clear D. V was clipped by 4 bases and J by 0 bases, with 12 bases between them. This CDR3 region has 16 residues. CDR1 KGHDR and CDR2 SFDVKD come from the germline V gene. The CDR3 region has the DNA TGTGCCACCAGTGAATCGAGGTGGGGCTCCTACAATGAGCAGTTCTTC. Protein sequence: CATSESRWGSYNEQFF.

This clone was found once. The chain uses TRBV3-1 (or the pseudogene TRBV3-2) and TRBJ2-2, with a weak D call TRBD1 (6 bases). Between the trimmed V and J ends, which lost 4 bases and 6 bases, there was a span of 12 bases. CDR1 and CDR2 (germline): LGHDT, YNNKEL (reference sequence). The CDR3 runs to 14 residues. The CDR3 here is CASSPTGRPGELFF. Here the CDR3 DNA reads TGTGCCAGCAGCCCCACAGGGCGACCCGGGGAGCTGTTTTTT.

This sequence joins TRBV7-9 and TRBJ2-1; D gene ambiguous. The CDR3 is made up of 12 amino acids. Per the germline V gene, CDR1 is SEHNR and CDR2 is FQNEAQ (reference sequence). Trimming removed 8 bases at V and 2 bases at J, with 7 bases between. CDR3: CASPGTYNEQFF. Here the CDR3 DNA reads TGTGCCAGCCCAGGTACCTACAATGAGCAGTTCTTC.

The J gene is TRBJ2-1, the V gene TRBV4-1; TRBD1 matches 8 bases. CDR1 is MGHRA, CDR2 YSYEKL, per germline. This CDR3 has 13 amino acids. The J segment lost 12 bases and the V segment lost 4 bases, leaving 8 bases of the junction unmatched. The CDR3, as DNA: TGCGCCAGCAGCCGGGACAGGCCGGAGGGGCAGTTCTTC. It specifies CASSRDRPEGQFF.

The chain carries TRBV7-8 and TRBJ2-2, with D perhaps being TRBD1 or TRBD2 (5 bases each). Germline CDR1 SGHVS, CDR2 FQNEAQ. V shed 5 bases and J shed 4 bases, with 8 bases lying between them. The CDR3 totals 13 residues. The DNA for the CDR3 is TGTGCCAGCAGCCGGGACGGCACCGGGGAGCTGTTTTTT. This encodes CASSRDGTGELFF.

A single count supports this clone. This rearrangement joins TRBV9 to TRBJ2-3, with D possibly matching TRBD2 (5 bases). V shed 0 bases and J shed 7 bases, with 9 bases lying between them. The germline V gene has CDR1 SGDLS and CDR2 YYNGEE. The CDR3 length is 13 residues. The CDR3 protein is CASSVEYGNTQYF. In nucleotides, the CDR3 is TGTGCCAGCAGCGTAGAGTACGGGAATACGCAGTATTTT.

The J gene is TRBJ2-7, the V gene TRBV14; D may correspond to TRBD1 or TRBD2 (5 bases each). V was trimmed by 5 bases and J by 7 bases, leaving 21 bases between them. Per germline, CDR1 SGHDN and CDR2 FVKESK. This CDR3 has 15 amino acids. The CDR3 sequence: CASSFGPGTVREQYV. CDR3 DNA: TGTGCCAGCAGCTTTGGGCCGGGGACGGTGAGGGAGCAGTACGTC.

The chain joins TRBV4-1 to TRBJ2-7; TRBD2 might be the D (6 bases). V lost 0 bases to trimming and J lost 3 bases, with 12 bases between them. Germline V gene lookup returns CDR1 MGHRA and CDR2 YSYEKL. The CDR3 loop spans 15 amino acids. In DNA form, the CDR3 reads TGCGCCAGCAGCCAAGATCATGGGACTTACTACGAGCAGTACGTC. This encodes CASSQDHGTYYEQYV.

In its sample, this clone was seen a few times. This chain joins TRBV19 and TRBJ2-7, with TRBD1 matching over 7 bases. Germline-derived CDR1 and CDR2 are LNHDA and SQIVND (reference sequence). The CDR3 is made up of 15 amino acids. V gave up 6 bases and J gave up 4 bases; unmatched junction bases: 12. The CDR3 region is CASSTDRDSAYEQYV. Here the CDR3 DNA reads TGTGCCAGTAGCACTGACCGGGACAGCGCTTACGAGCAGTACGTC.

The V and J genes are TRBV3-1 (or the pseudogene TRBV3-2) and TRBJ2-5, with a possible D match to TRBD2 (6 bases). The V gene lost 5 bases and the J gene lost 3 bases, with 22 bases spanning the gap. The V gene's germline CDR1 is LGHDT and CDR2 YNNKEL (reference sequence). This CDR3 is built from 17 residues. The CDR3 loop is CASSGDGRLPSKETQYF. In nucleotides, the CDR3 is TGTGCCAGCAGCGGCGACGGGAGACTCCCCTCGAAAGAGACCCAGTACTTC.

The CDR3 sequence is CASSLDRGYEQYV. CDR3 DNA sequence: TGTGCCAGCAGCTTAGACAGGGGATACGAGCAGTACGTC. V usage is TRBV5-4 and J usage is TRBJ2-7; TRBD1 agrees at 8 bases. J lost 4 bases, V lost 2 bases, and 2 bases had no gene match. This CDR3 spans 13 amino acids. Germline V lookup: CDR1 SGHNT, CDR2 YYREEE (reference sequence).

The chain joins TRBV10-2 to TRBJ2-3, with 10 bases that match TRBD1. The CDR3 is 15 amino acids. J gave up 1 base and V 10 bases, and 8 bases lay outside the gene matches. CDR1 is WSHSY, CDR2 SAAADI, per germline. CDR3 region: CATSPGTGGTDTQYF. CDR3 nucleotides: TGCGCCACCTCTCCGGGGACAGGGGGCACAGATACGCAGTATTTT.

The chain carries TRBV4-3 and TRBJ2-1, with D possibly TRBD1 on 5 matching bases. There are 13 residues in the CDR3. CDR1 and CDR2 from the germline V gene are LGHNA and YSLEER. Trimming took 3 bases from V and 8 from J, leaving 11 bases between them. CDR3 nucleotide sequence: TGCGCCAGCAGCCATGCCCAGGGCGATGAGCAGTTCTTC. Amino acids: CASSHAQGDEQFF.

This clone occurred a few times. The chain has TRBV12-5 and TRBJ2-7; D possibly corresponds to TRBD2 (5 bases). This CDR3 has 13 amino acids. Trimming left V 4 bases short and J 6 bases short, with 13 bases between. Looked up from germline, CDR1 is LGHNT and CDR2 is FRNRAP. The CDR3 region has the DNA TGTGCTAGTGGTTCCTCGGGAACGGCCGAGCAGTACGTC. Translation gives CASGSSGTAEQYV.

Only one count was recorded for this clone. The V call is TRBV9, the J call TRBJ1-2, with D possibly matching TRBD1 (5 bases). Germline CDR1 SGDLS, CDR2 YYNGEE. The CDR3 is 14 residues long. The germline V and J ends were trimmed by 0 bases and 3 bases, with 9 bases remaining between them. CDR3 sequence reads: CASSVDGGYYGYTF. The CDR3 nucleotides are TGTGCCAGCAGCGTAGATGGGGGGTACTATGGCTACACCTTC.

This clone is categorized as medium-sized. The chain has TRBV6-5 and TRBJ1-2; 7 bases match TRBD1. The junction had 4 bases not matched to a gene; V was cut back by 5 bases and J by 4 bases. This CDR3 is 13 amino acids long. Germline loops: CDR1 MNHEY, CDR2 SVGAGI. The CDR3, as DNA: TGTGCCAGCAGTATCGGGGACAGCTATGGCTACACCTTC. It codes for CASSIGDSYGYTF.

The chain is built from TRBV29-1 and TRBJ2-2, with a possible D match to TRBD2 (5 bases). CDR1 SQVTM and CDR2 ANQGSEA come from the germline V gene. Trimming pared 5 bases from V and 2 bases from J, leaving 12 bases between. The CDR3 is 14 amino acids. The CDR3 DNA is TGCAGCGTTCGCCGGGATGGAAACACCGGGGAGCTGTTTTTT. Its translation is CSVRRDGNTGELFF.

The chain is built from TRBV25-1 and TRBJ2-3; D gene uncertain. This CDR3 is 11 amino acids long. Per germline, CDR1 MGHDK and CDR2 SYGVNS. V gave up 5 bases and J gave up 4 bases, with 4 bases separating them. CDR3 sequence reads: CASSLSDTQYF. In DNA, the CDR3 is TGTGCCAGCAGTCTATCAGATACGCAGTATTTT. Combining the CDR3 with reference TRBV25-1 and TRBJ2-3 gives the whole variable domain EADIYQTPRYLVIGTGKKITLECSQTMGHDKMYWYQQDPGMELHLIHYSYGVNSTEKGDLSSESTVSRIRTEHFPLTLESARPSHTSQYLCASSLSDTQYFGPGTRLTVL.

The CDR3 DNA reads TGCAGTGCTAGTGTGGGGGGTCACTATGGCTACACCTTC. Translated, it gives CSASVGGHYGYTF. The chain couples TRBV20-1 to TRBJ1-2; TRBD1 might be the D (5 bases). Germline CDR1 reads DFQATT; CDR2 reads SNEGSKA (reference sequence). V shed 3 bases and J shed 3 bases, with 11 bases lying between them. The CDR3 runs 13 residues.

This chain connects TRBV7-2 to TRBJ1-5, with D unresolved. The V and J ends lost 5 bases and 5 bases respectively, with 7 bases between them. This CDR3 contains 12 residues. Per the germline V gene, CDR1 is SGHTA and CDR2 is FQGNSA. The CDR3 bases are TGTGCCAGCAGCGGAAGGGATCAGCCCCAGCATTTT. The encoded protein is CASSGRDQPQHF.

The V and J genes are TRBV6-2 or TRBV6-3 and TRBJ1-1; the D gene is possibly TRBD1 (6 bases). V was cut by 4 bases and J by 1 base, with 10 bases left in between. Germline values: CDR1 MNHEY, CDR2 SVGEGT. This CDR3 comprises 14 residues. The CDR3 DNA follows: TGTGCCAGCAGTTTCATACAGGGGAACACTGAAGCTTTCTTT. It codes for CASSFIQGNTEAFF.

The gene calls are TRBV3-1 (or the pseudogene TRBV3-2) and TRBJ2-1, with 8 nucleotides matching TRBD2. The CDR3 covers 15 residues. V dropped 3 bases and J dropped 5; count of bases not matched to a gene: 6. CDR1 and CDR2 from the germline V gene are LGHDT and YNNKEL (reference sequence). The CDR3 reads CASSQPAGAHNEQFF. In DNA, the CDR3 is TGTGCCAGCAGCCAGCCAGCGGGGGCCCACAATGAGCAGTTCTTC.

The chain links TRBV3-1 (or the pseudogene TRBV3-2) to TRBJ2-5; no firm D call. Between the trimmed V and J ends, which lost 0 bases and 5 bases, there was a span of 4 bases. CDR1 and CDR2 from the germline V gene are LGHDT and YNNKEL (reference sequence). The CDR3 extends over 12 amino acids. In DNA form, the CDR3 reads TGTGCCAGCAGCCAAGATGGGGAGACCCAGTACTTC. It is translated as CASSQDGETQYF.

V and J are TRBV10-1 and TRBJ2-5; D call uncertain. Trimming pared 2 bases from V and 5 bases from J, leaving 3 bases between. Germline CDR1 WNHNN, CDR2 SYGVQD (reference sequence). The CDR3 extends over 11 amino acids. CDR3: CASSEGETQYF. The DNA of the CDR3 is TGCGCCAGCAGTGAGGGTGAGACCCAGTACTTC.